The present entry profiles one T cell receptor beta chain with its context. The data stem from a study of blood T cell repertoires in COVID-19. Study-level background: Some COVID-19 samples were acute and others convalescent; all came from the United States, Italy and Spain. From T cells, B-cell-depleted T cells, or PBMCs came the material, which was cDNA or gDNA.

This CDR3 spans 16 amino acids. Trimming took 4 bases from V and 5 from J; bases not matched to a gene: 6. The V gene's germline CDR1 is KGHDR and CDR2 SFDVKD. Original processing methods: Amplifying reference gene primers gave estimates of nucleated cell counts. Clones were sequenced by immunoSEQ multiplex PCR, and TCRdb holds only the in-frame ones, with some missing. Clonal size and the V and J genes are those of that table, whereas D and trimming came from the DNA. This table holds more than 95,000 clones, approximately 80% found once. Material for sequencing was peripheral blood. This receptor was obtained from a man aged 45 to 65 with acute or convalescent COVID-19. The J gene is TRBJ2-1, the V gene TRBV24-1; 11 nucleotides agree with TRBD2. DNA of the CDR3: TGTGCCACCAGTGACCCGGGACTAGCGGCCGACAATGAGCAGTTCTTC. As protein: CATSDPGLAADNEQFF.